This TCR beta chain was captured in a study of control samples from healthy donors and cancer patients. Germline CDR1 reads SGHDT; CDR2 reads YYEEEE. This CDR3 is built from 14 residues. Trimming cost V 0 bases and J 5 bases, with 11 bases left between them. This clone was recorded once. Produced via immunoSEQ multiplex PCR; TCRdb's table is partial and in-frame only. The sample yields under 200,000 clones, approximately 86% seen once. This TCR was recovered from a woman aged 30 to 39 in good health. The J gene is TRBJ1-2, the V gene TRBV5-6; D is ambiguous. Sequencing was carried out using blood. The CDR3 reads CASSLADTRYGYTF. The CDR3 DNA sequence: TGTGCCAGCAGCTTGGCTGACACCAGGTATGGCTACACCTTC.